This T cell receptor beta chain comes out of a study of blood T cell repertoires in COVID-19. Study at large: Specimens from acute and convalescent COVID-19 originated in the United States, Italy and Spain. The cDNA or gDNA used as material had been derived from T cells, B-cell-depleted T cells, or PBMCs.

Per the original methods: For nucleated cells, counts were estimated from reference gene primer amplification. The data were produced by immunoSEQ multiplex PCR, yet TCRdb's version contains in-frame clones alone and is incomplete. That table furnishes V, J and clone size, whereas the DNA furnished D and trimming. The table lists 230,000 or so clones, roughly four fifths of them singletons. Sequenced input: peripheral blood. This TCR was sampled from a middle-aged man with active or convalescent COVID-19.

The CDR3 nucleotides read TGTGCCACCAGTGATACAGGGTACGGTCAGCCCCAGCATTTT. It yields the protein CATSDTGYGQPQHF. The V call is TRBV24-1, the J call TRBJ1-5; D is perhaps TRBD1 (6 bases). V was pared by 3 bases and J by 6 bases, with 11 bases between. Germline CDR1 is KGHDR and CDR2 is SFDVKD. The CDR3 is made up of 14 amino acids.